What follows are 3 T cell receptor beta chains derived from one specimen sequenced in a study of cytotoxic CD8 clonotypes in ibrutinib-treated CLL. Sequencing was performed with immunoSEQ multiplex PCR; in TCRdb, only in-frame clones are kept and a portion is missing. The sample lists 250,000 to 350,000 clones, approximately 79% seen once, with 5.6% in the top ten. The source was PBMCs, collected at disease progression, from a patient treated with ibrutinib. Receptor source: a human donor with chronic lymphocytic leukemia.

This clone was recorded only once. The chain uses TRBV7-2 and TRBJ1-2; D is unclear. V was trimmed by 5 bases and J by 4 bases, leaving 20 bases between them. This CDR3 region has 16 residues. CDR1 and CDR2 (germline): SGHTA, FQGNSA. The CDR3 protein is CASSRGPGYLGYGYTF. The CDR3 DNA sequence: TGTGCCAGCAGCCGTGGGCCCGGTTATTTGGGCTATGGCTACACCTTC.

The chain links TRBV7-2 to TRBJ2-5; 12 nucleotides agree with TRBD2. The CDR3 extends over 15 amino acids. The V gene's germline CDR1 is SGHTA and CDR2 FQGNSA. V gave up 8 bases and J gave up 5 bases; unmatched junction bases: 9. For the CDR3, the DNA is TGTGCCAGCTTTGCTAGCGGGGGGGCAGTGGAGACCCAGTACTTC. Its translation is CASFASGGAVETQYF.

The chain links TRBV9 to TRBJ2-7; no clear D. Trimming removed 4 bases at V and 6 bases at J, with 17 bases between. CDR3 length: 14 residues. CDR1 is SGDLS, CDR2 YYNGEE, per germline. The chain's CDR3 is CASSPGLWPGEQYF. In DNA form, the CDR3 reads TGTGCCAGCAGCCCCGGCTTATGGCCGGGCGAGCAGTACTTC.